Listed below are T cell receptor beta chains from one sample, sequenced in a study of blood T cells in healthy people across ages. One entry per CDR3 protein results from TCRdb running MiXCR on the 5' RACE reads. In the table there are over a million distinct CDR3 sequences, under 55% of which are singletons. The sample comprised blood. The origin of the receptors is a woman between 18 and 29 years old in good health. Each CDR3 is given with its conserved first and last residue. D genes are given only for firm matches. Clone size appears in some rows only: once, few, many, or a class for an expanded clone.

abundance	d_gene	v_gene	j_gene	CDR3nt	CDR3aa
-	-	TRBV20-1	TRBJ1-2	TGCAGTGCTAGAGATGCGGGGGGCCATTTCTATGGCTACACCTTC	CSARDAGGHFYGYTF
few	-	TRBV7-9	TRBJ2-7	TGTGCCAGCAGCCCCCGCTTCGGCCCCGCTTACGAGCAGTACTTC	CASSPRFGPAYEQYF
-	-	TRBV21-1	TRBJ2-1	TGTGCCAGCAGCAAAGAGCAAAGGACTAGCGGGAGGATGAATGAGCAGTTCTTC	CASSKEQRTSGRMNEQFF
-	TRBD2	TRBV29-1	TRBJ2-3	TGCAGCGTTGAAGAGCGGGGGGCCACAGATACGCAGTATTTT	CSVEERGATDTQYF
-	TRBD1	TRBV28	TRBJ2-1	TGTGCCGGCAGTTCCATCCTTCCGGGACAGGGTGGAGAGCAGTTCTTC	CAGSSILPGQGGEQFF
few	-	TRBV12-3/TRBV12-4	TRBJ1-1	TGTGCCAGCAATGATTCAGGGTGTAAAGCTTTCTTT	CASNDSGCKAFF
-	TRBD1	TRBV30	TRBJ2-1	TGTGCCTGGAACAGGGGGCTTAAAAATGAGCAGTTCTTC	CAWNRGLKNEQFF
-	-	TRBV20-1	TRBJ2-5	TGCAGTGCTAGAGTCCCCGGGACTTTTAGATTAAAGACCCAGTACTTC	CSARVPGTFRLKTQYF
many	-	TRBV29-1	TRBJ2-1	TGCAGCGTTGTGTCAGGGAATGAGCAGTTCTTC	CSVVSGNEQFF
-	-	TRBV7-9	TRBJ2-7	TGTGCCAGCGGCATCAGCGGCACACAATACGAGCAGTACTTC	CASGISGTQYEQYF
few	TRBD2	TRBV5-1	TRBJ2-1	TGCGCCAGCAGCTTGGAGGCTAGCGGGTGGAGCTCCTACAATGAGCAGTTCTTC	CASSLEASGWSSYNEQFF
-	TRBD2	TRBV4-2	TRBJ2-5	TGTGCCAGCAGCCAAGGGCTCGGACTAGCGGGAGGCTCTGAGCAGTACTTC	CASSQGLGLAGGSEQYF
-	-	TRBV4-1	TRBJ1-3	TGCGCCAGCAGCCAACTAGGGGCAGCTGGAAACACCATATATTTT	CASSQLGAAGNTIYF
-	-	TRBV29-1	TRBJ2-2	TGCAGCGTTGGAGGCAGGGGAGGCAACACCGGGGAGCTGTTTTTT	CSVGGRGGNTGELFF
few	-	TRBV29-1	TRBJ1-1	TGCAGCGTTGAAGTTCCACAGGGCAACACTGAAGCTTTCTTT	CSVEVPQGNTEAFF
-	-	TRBV7-2	TRBJ2-7	TGTGCCAGCTCCCAAAGGAGTGAAACCTACGAGCAGTACTTC	CASSQRSETYEQYF
-	TRBD2	TRBV27	TRBJ2-5	TGTGCCAGCAGTTCGAAACTAGCGGGAGGAGAGACCCAGTACTTC	CASSSKLAGGETQYF
few	TRBD2	TRBV29-1	TRBJ2-1	TGCAGCGTTCGTGGGTTAGCGGGAGGGGAGCAGTTCTTC	CSVRGLAGGEQFF
-	-	TRBV28	TRBJ2-7	TGTGCCAGCAGGTTTTTTAGCGGAAGCTCCTACAATGAGCAGTACTTC	CASRFFSGSSYNEQYF